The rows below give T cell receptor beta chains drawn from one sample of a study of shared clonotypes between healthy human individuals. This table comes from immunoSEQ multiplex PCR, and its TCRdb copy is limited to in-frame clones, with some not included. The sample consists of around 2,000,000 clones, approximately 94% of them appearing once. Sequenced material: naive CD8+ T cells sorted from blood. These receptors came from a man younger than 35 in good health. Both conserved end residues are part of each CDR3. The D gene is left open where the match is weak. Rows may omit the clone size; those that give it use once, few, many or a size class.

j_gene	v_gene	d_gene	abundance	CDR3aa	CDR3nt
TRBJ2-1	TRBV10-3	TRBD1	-	CAISETTGEQFF	TGTGCCATCAGTGAGACGACAGGGGAGCAGTTCTTC
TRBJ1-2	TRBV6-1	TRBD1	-	CASYRGNGYTF	TGTGCCAGCTACAGGGGGAATGGCTACACCTTC
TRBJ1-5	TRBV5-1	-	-	CASSLNPTQPQHF	TGCGCCAGCAGCTTGAATCCTACGCAGCCCCAGCATTTT
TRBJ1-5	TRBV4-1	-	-	CASSQAQGASNQPQHF	TGCGCCAGCAGCCAAGCCCAGGGTGCTAGCAATCAGCCCCAGCATTTT
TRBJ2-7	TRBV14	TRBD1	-	CASSLALYSGTEPYEQYF	TGTGCCAGCAGCCTCGCTCTCTATTCCGGGACAGAACCCTACGAGCAGTACTTC
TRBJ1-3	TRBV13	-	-	CASSLEGSGNTIYF	TGTGCCAGCAGCTTAGAGGGGTCTGGAAACACCATATATTTT
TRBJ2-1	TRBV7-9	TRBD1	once	CASSSLDRVPNEQFF	TGTGCCAGCAGCTCGCTGGACAGGGTACCCAATGAGCAGTTCTTC
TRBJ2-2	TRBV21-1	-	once	CASSNPTGTTNTGELFF	TGTGCCAGCAGCAATCCGACAGGAACCACGAACACCGGGGAGCTGTTTTTT
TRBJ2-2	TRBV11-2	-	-	CASSLVPLSTGELFF	TGTGCCAGCAGCTTAGTCCCTCTCTCGACCGGGGAGCTGTTTTTT
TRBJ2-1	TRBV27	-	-	CASRKYNEQFF	TGTGCCAGCAGGAAGTACAATGAGCAGTTCTTC
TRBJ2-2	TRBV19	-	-	CASSILPNTGELFF	TGTGCCAGTAGTATTCTGCCCAACACCGGGGAGCTGTTTTTT
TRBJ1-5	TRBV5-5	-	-	CASSPPTGVPQHF	TGTGCCAGCAGCCCACCTACGGGGGTGCCCCAGCATTTT
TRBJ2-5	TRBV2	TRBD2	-	CASSDSASGGFQETQYF	TGTGCCAGCAGTGACTCTGCGAGCGGGGGATTCCAAGAGACCCAGTACTTC
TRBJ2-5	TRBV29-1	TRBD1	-	CSVAGTGGYQETQYF	TGCAGCGTCGCCGGGACAGGGGGTTACCAAGAGACCCAGTACTTC
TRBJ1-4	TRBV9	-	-	CASSEWTGINEKLFF	TGTGCCAGCAGCGAGTGGACGGGGATTAATGAAAAACTGTTTTTT
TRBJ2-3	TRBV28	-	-	CASSVGTSSTDTQYF	TGTGCCAGCAGTGTAGGGACCTCTAGCACAGATACGCAGTATTTT
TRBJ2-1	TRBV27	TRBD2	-	CASSSIAGVPGEQFF	TGTGCCAGCAGTTCGATAGCGGGAGTCCCAGGTGAGCAGTTCTTC
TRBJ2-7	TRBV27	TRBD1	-	CASSFVAGGYEQYF	TGTGCCAGCAGTTTCGTAGCAGGGGGTTACGAGCAGTACTTC
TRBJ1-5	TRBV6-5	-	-	CASSYRGDQPQHF	TGTGCCAGCAGTTACCGGGGGGATCAGCCCCAGCATTTT
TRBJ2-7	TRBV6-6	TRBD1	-	CASSLQGAVYEQYF	TGTGCCAGCAGTCTACAGGGGGCAGTCTACGAGCAGTACTTC
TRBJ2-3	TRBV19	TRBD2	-	CASTSGGGDTQYF	TGTGCCAGCACTAGCGGGGGAGGGGATACGCAGTATTTT
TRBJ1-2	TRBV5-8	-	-	CASSPLPDTDDYGYTF	TGTGCCAGCAGCCCCCTGCCGGACACGGACGACTATGGCTACACCTTC
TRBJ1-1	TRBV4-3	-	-	CASSQEIGPGAFF	TGCGCCAGCAGCCAAGAAATAGGTCCCGGTGCTTTCTTT
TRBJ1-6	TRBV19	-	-	CASSIAQTSPLHF	TGTGCCAGTAGTATAGCCCAGACTTCACCCCTCCACTTT
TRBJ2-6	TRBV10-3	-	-	CAISDQGPDSGANVLTF	TGTGCCATCAGTGATCAGGGGCCCGACTCTGGGGCCAACGTCCTGACTTTC
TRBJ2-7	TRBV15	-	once	CATSSLVDGGEQYF	TGTGCCACCAGCAGCCTCGTGGACGGGGGCGAGCAGTACTTC
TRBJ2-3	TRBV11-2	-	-	CASSGMGDTQYF	TGTGCCAGCAGCGGAATGGGGGATACGCAGTATTTT
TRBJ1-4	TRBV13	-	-	CASSLGLTENEKLFF	TGTGCCAGCAGCTTAGGCCTAACGGAGAATGAAAAACTGTTTTTT
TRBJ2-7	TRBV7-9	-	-	CASSSGPFYEQYF	TGTGCCAGCAGCTCGGGACCTTTTTACGAGCAGTACTTC
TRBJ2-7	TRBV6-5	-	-	CASSIGGAYEQYF	TGTGCCAGCAGTATAGGGGGAGCCTACGAGCAGTACTTC
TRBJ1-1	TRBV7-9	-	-	CASSQGGNTEAFF	TGTGCCAGCAGCCAGGGTGGGAACACTGAAGCTTTCTTT
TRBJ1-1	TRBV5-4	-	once	CASSLPGPGNTEAFF	TGTGCCAGCAGCTTACCGGGCCCAGGGAACACTGAAGCTTTCTTT
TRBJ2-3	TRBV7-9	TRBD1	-	CASSSSPGQGRTDTQYF	TGTGCCAGCAGCTCATCACCGGGACAGGGTAGGACAGATACGCAGTATTTT
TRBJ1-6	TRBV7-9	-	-	CASSLAGQTNSPLHF	TGTGCCAGCAGCTTAGCAGGACAGACCAATTCACCCCTCCACTTT
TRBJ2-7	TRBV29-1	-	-	CSVDRDNSYEQYF	TGCAGCGTTGATAGGGACAACTCCTACGAGCAGTACTTC
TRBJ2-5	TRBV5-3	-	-	CARSPGGSETQYF	TGTGCCAGAAGCCCGGGGGGCTCAGAGACCCAGTACTTC
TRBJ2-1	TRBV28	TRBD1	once	CASNPDRGINEQFF	TGTGCCAGCAACCCGGACAGGGGAATTAATGAGCAGTTCTTC
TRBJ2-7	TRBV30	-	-	CAWRQGTSYEQYF	TGTGCCTGGAGACAGGGTACCTCCTACGAGCAGTACTTC
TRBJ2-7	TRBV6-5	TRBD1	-	CASSYSVGQATYEQYF	TGTGCCAGCAGTTACTCGGTGGGACAGGCAACCTACGAGCAGTACTTC
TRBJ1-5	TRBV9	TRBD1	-	CASSAGGEQPQHF	TGTGCCAGCAGCGCAGGGGGAGAGCAGCCCCAGCATTTT
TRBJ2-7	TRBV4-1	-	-	CASSRDGYEQYF	TGCGCCAGCAGCCGGGACGGTTACGAGCAGTACTTC
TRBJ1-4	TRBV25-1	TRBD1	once	CASSDWGEDRVEDEKLFF	TGTGCCAGCAGTGATTGGGGAGAGGACAGGGTGGAGGATGAAAAACTGTTTTTT
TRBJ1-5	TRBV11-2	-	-	CASSLDPGGNQPQHF	TGTGCCAGCAGCTTAGACCCGGGAGGCAATCAGCCCCAGCATTTT
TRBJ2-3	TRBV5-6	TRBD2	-	CASSLFYLAGGEGTDTQYF	TGTGCCAGCAGCTTGTTTTATCTAGCGGGAGGAGAGGGCACAGATACGCAGTATTTT
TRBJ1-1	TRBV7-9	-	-	CASSLGVTEAFF	TGTGCCAGCAGCTTGGGGGTGACTGAAGCTTTCTTT
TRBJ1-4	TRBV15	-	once	CATSRERGTTNEKLFF	TGTGCCACCAGCAGAGAGCGAGGGACTACTAATGAAAAACTGTTTTTT
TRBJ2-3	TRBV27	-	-	CASSLSPGFTDTQYF	TGTGCCAGCAGTTTATCGCCGGGGTTCACAGATACGCAGTATTTT
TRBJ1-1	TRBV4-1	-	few	CASSQGGNTEAFF	TGCGCCAGCAGCCAAGGGGGGAACACTGAAGCTTTCTTT
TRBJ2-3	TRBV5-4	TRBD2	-	CASRDSGGATDTQYF	TGTGCCAGCAGGGATAGCGGGGGGGCCACAGATACGCAGTATTTT
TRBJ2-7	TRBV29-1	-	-	CSVTIPYEQYF	TGCAGCGTGACTATTCCCTACGAGCAGTACTTC
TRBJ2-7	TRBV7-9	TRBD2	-	CASSPWTSGEYEQYF	TGTGCCAGCAGCCCGTGGACTAGCGGAGAATACGAGCAGTACTTC
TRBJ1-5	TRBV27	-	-	CASSFTRGRQPQHF	TGTGCCAGCAGTTTTACGAGGGGTCGACAGCCCCAGCATTTT
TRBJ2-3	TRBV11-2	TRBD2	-	CASSTGLAGARGTDTQYF	TGTGCCAGCAGCACCGGACTAGCGGGGGCCCGAGGCACAGATACGCAGTATTTT
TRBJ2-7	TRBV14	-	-	CASSQDAGFYEQYF	TGTGCCAGCAGCCAAGATGCAGGGTTCTACGAGCAGTACTTC
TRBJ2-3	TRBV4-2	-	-	CASSQVVGTDTQYF	TGTGCCAGCAGCCAAGTTGTCGGGACAGATACGCAGTATTTT